This passage covers 27 T cell receptor beta chains from one sample sequenced in a study of human CD8 memory T cell subsets. A UMI-labeled 5' RACE approach was the method that produced the TCR beta libraries. No DNA is given; TCRdb re-called the 5' RACE reads and lists each CDR3 protein once. The repertoire shows around 4,400 distinct CDR3 sequences; the top ten hold under 30%. Sequenced sample: CD8+ effector memory T cells (TEM) sorted from PBMCs. Subset meaning: effector memory CD8 T cells, CCR7- CD45RO+ CD95+. The receptor set was obtained from a human donor in good health.

The genes are TRBV20-1 and TRBJ2-1; no DNA is available, so the TRBD2 call from TCRdb remains unchecked. The germline V gene encodes CDR1 DFQATT and CDR2 SNEGSKA (reference sequence). This CDR3 is 15 amino acids long. The CDR3 loop reads CSATGEVAGANEQFF.

The chain joins TRBV7-7 to TRBJ2-2; checking the TCRdb D call of TRBD1 is not possible without DNA. Looked up from germline, CDR1 is SSHAT and CDR2 is FNYEAQ (reference sequence). The CDR3 has 16 residues. The CDR3: CASSLAGTGETGELFF.

This chain joins TRBV7-9 and TRBJ1-4; the D call from TCRdb, TRBD1, cannot be confirmed without DNA. The CDR3 extends over 14 amino acids. Germline V lookup: CDR1 SEHNR, CDR2 FQNEAQ (reference sequence). CDR3 amino acids: CASSSEGGNEKLFF.

V and J are TRBV6-2 or TRBV6-3 and TRBJ2-3; TCRdb gives TRBD1 as the D gene, but with no DNA this cannot be confirmed. The CDR3 consists of 15 residues. Germline CDR1 reads MNHEY; CDR2 reads SVGEGT. This CDR3 reads CASSYPRDTLDSQYF.

This clonotype counts as large by frequency. The CDR3 here is CSAAPPGAHTEAFF. The chain joins TRBV20-1 to TRBJ1-1; the D call from TCRdb, TRBD1, cannot be confirmed without DNA. In germline, CDR1 is DFQATT, CDR2 SNEGSKA (reference sequence). The CDR3 runs 14 residues.

This rearrangement joins TRBV6-4 to TRBJ2-3; there is no DNA to check the TCRdb D call of TRBD1. Germline V CDR1 and CDR2: MRHNA, SNTAGT. CDR3 length equals 14 residues. CDR3 sequence: CASSPSEGADTQYF.

V usage is TRBV4-2 and J usage is TRBJ2-1; TCRdb proposes TRBD2, but this gene call is untestable without DNA. The CDR3 runs 15 residues. Germline assignment: CDR1 LGHNA and CDR2 YNFKEQ. CDR3: CASSQEAGGPDEQFF.

This rearrangement joins TRBV20-1 to TRBJ1-1; the D call of TRBD1 rests on TCRdb alone, since no DNA is present to check it. There are 12 residues in the CDR3. The germline CDR1 and CDR2 sequences are DFQATT and SNEGSKA (reference sequence). The CDR3 spells CSALLGDTEAFF.

By frequency, this clonotype registers medium-sized. This chain joins TRBV6-4 and TRBJ2-1; the D call from TCRdb, TRBD1, cannot be confirmed without DNA. Germline V gene lookup returns CDR1 MRHNA and CDR2 SNTAGT. The CDR3 covers 14 residues. This CDR3 is CASARDRDVDEQFF.

This chain uses TRBV4-1 with TRBJ2-7; absent DNA, TCRdb's TRBD1 call cannot be checked. This CDR3 is 13 amino acids long. Germline V gives CDR1 MGHRA, CDR2 YSYEKL. The CDR3 here is CASSQVRVSEQYF.

V usage is TRBV20-1 and J usage is TRBJ1-1. Germline values: CDR1 DFQATT, CDR2 SNEGSKA (reference sequence). The CDR3 totals 14 residues. The CDR3 sequence is CSAREPGLNTEAFF.

This clonotype counts as medium-sized by frequency. The V call is TRBV6-1, the J call TRBJ1-6; TCRdb picks TRBD1, but there is no DNA to check that call. The CDR3 length is 15 residues. CDR1 is MNHNS, CDR2 SASEGT, per germline. The CDR3: CASSDHAATASPLHF.

The chain combines TRBV27 with TRBJ2-5. The CDR3 is 11 amino acids. From germline, CDR1 is MNHEY and CDR2 SMNVEV (reference sequence). The CDR3 loop reads CASSQLETQYF.

The J gene is TRBJ2-2, the V gene TRBV6-2 or TRBV6-3; as DNA is missing, the TRBD1 call by TCRdb cannot be tested. In germline, CDR1 is MNHEY, CDR2 SVGEGT. The CDR3 is made up of 15 amino acids. The CDR3 spells CASSYGEGETGELFF.

The chain couples TRBV4-1 to TRBJ2-7; checking the TCRdb D call of TRBD2 is not possible without DNA. Germline-derived CDR1 and CDR2 are MGHRA and YSYEKL. CDR3 length equals 16 residues. This chain's CDR3 is CASSPTSGPTSYEQYF.

J is TRBJ2-2 and V is TRBV6-4. Per the germline V gene, CDR1 is MRHNA and CDR2 is SNTAGT. The CDR3 is made up of 15 amino acids. This CDR3 reads CASSDSSLSTGELFF.

The chain joins TRBV6-4 to TRBJ2-3; TCRdb proposes TRBD1, but this gene call is untestable without DNA. Germline V CDR1 and CDR2: MRHNA, SNTAGT. The CDR3 has 16 residues. CDR3 residues: CASSPSYGTVTDTQYF.

V gene TRBV9 combines with J gene TRBJ1-2; TCRdb calls TRBD1, which cannot be checked without DNA. The CDR3 has 14 amino acids. Germline assignment: CDR1 SGDLS and CDR2 YYNGEE. Here the CDR3 reads CASSVRHRPYGYTF.

This chain joins TRBV11-2 and TRBJ2-1; the TCRdb D gene call, TRBD2, has no DNA to confirm it. Germline CDR1 SGHAT, CDR2 FQNNGV. This CDR3 spans 15 amino acids. CDR3: CASSLVASGRNEQFF.

The chain recombines TRBV6-2 or TRBV6-3 with TRBJ2-1; with no DNA, the TCRdb D assignment of TRBD2 cannot be verified. The CDR3 is made up of 13 amino acids. CDR1 and CDR2 (germline): MNHEY, SVGEGT. The CDR3 is CASTRDSDHEQFF.

CDR3: CASSDPGQGATGELFF. The rearrangement uses TRBV28 and TRBJ2-2; the D gene TCRdb calls, TRBD1, cannot be checked with no DNA. The CDR3 runs to 16 residues. From germline, CDR1 is MDHEN and CDR2 SYDVKM. The whole variable domain, remainder taken from reference TRBV28 and TRBJ2-2, is DVKVTQSSRYLVKRTGEKVFLECVQDMDHENMFWYRQDPGLGLRLIYFSYDVKMKEKGDIPEGYSVSREKKERFSLILESASTNQTSMYLCASSDPGQGATGELFFGEGSRLTVL.

The rearrangement joins TRBV6-4 to TRBJ2-1; the D gene TCRdb calls, TRBD2, cannot be checked with no DNA. Germline V gene sequence: CDR1 MRHNA, CDR2 SNTAGT. The CDR3 consists of 16 residues. The CDR3 reads CASSDSAGGDYNEQFF.

This clonotype counts as medium-sized (0.01 to 0.1%) by frequency. V and J are TRBV6-1 and TRBJ1-1; absent DNA, TCRdb's TRBD1 call cannot be checked. Per germline, CDR1 MNHNS and CDR2 SASEGT. There are 15 residues in the CDR3. CDR3 amino acids: CASSQTGGGSTEAFF.

Considering frequency, this clonotype is medium-sized. The rearrangement joins TRBV20-1 to TRBJ2-1; without DNA, the TCRdb call of TRBD1 cannot be checked. The CDR3 extends over 15 amino acids. Looked up from germline, CDR1 is DFQATT and CDR2 is SNEGSKA (reference sequence). CDR3 sequence reads: CSASSLAGDYNEQFF.

V usage is TRBV18 and J usage is TRBJ2-1. From germline, CDR1 is KGHSH and CDR2 LQKENI. The CDR3 is 14 residues long. Here the CDR3 reads CASSLAGGTDEQFF.

The V gene is TRBV21-1, the J gene TRBJ2-5; TCRdb picks TRBD1, but there is no DNA to check that call. TRBV21-1 is termed a pseudogene. CDR3 size: 16 residues. CDR3 sequence reads: CASSKGGGRLQETQYF.

The chain uses TRBV7-9 and TRBJ2-3; TCRdb's assignment of TRBD1 cannot be checked, as there is no DNA. The germline V gene has CDR1 SEHNR and CDR2 FQNEAQ (reference sequence). CDR3 size: 14 residues. CDR3 region: CASSFEGSTDTQYF.